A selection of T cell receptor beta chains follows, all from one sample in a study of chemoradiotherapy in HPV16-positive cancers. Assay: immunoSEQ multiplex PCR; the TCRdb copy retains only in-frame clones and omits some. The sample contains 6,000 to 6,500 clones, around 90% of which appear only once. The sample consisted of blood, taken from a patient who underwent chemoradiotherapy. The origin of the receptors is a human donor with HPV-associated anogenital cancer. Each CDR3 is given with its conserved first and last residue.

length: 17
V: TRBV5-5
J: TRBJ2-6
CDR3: CASSLEGWLSGANVLTF

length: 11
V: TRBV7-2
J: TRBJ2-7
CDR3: CASSLLYEQYF

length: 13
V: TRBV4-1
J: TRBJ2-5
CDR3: CASSNQGWETQYF

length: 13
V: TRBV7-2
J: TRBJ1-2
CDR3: CASSLFTEGGYTF

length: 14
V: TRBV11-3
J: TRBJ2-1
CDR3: CASSLGGVHNEQFF

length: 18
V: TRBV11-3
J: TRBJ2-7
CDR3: CASSFLGTSGRVFREQYF

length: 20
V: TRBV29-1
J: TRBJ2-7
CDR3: CSVAPVRTGMSTKTAYEQYF

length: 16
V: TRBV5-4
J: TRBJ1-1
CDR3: CASSLGNRVQNTEAFF

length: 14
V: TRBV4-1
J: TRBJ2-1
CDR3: CASSQVRERNEQFF

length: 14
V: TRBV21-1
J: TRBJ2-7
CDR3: CASGQGEFWYEQYF

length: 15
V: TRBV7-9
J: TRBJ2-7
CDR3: CASSPGLAGGYEQYF

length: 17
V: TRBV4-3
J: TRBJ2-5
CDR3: CASSQGSTGSIQETQYF

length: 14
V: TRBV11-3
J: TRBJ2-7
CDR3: CASSYPGLPYEQYF

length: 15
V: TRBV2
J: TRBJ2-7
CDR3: CASSGRGVSSYEQYF

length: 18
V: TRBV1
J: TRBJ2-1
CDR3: CTSSQDIIQRSSYNEQFF